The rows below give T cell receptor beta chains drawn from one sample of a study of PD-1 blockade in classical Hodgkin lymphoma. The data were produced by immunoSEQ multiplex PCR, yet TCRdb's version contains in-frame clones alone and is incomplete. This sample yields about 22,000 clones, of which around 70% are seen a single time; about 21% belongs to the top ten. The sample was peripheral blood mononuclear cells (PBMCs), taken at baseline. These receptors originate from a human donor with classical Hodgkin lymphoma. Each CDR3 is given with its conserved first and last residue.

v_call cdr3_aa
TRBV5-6 CASSLGAGWGYTF
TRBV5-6 CASSFSPGQPQHF
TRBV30 CAWTSVAGELFF
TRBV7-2 CASSLAKGVNTEAFF
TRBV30 CAWSVLDSHTGELFF
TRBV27 CASSLLRRVNEQFF
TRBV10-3 CAVRGRGSNQPQHF
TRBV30 CAWSTTGTGYNEQFF